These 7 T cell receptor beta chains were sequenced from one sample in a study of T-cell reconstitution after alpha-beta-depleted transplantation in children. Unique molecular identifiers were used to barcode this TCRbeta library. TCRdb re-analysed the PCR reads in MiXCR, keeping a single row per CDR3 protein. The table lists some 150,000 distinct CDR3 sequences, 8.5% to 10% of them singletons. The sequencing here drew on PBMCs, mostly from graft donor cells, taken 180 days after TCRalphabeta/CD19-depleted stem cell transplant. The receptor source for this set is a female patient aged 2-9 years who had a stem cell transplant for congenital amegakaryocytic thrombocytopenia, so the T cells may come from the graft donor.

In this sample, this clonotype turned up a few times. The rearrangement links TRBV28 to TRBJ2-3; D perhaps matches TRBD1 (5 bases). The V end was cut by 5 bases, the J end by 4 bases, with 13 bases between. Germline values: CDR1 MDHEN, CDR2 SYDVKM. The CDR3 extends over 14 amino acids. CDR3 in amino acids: CASSGADRSDTQYF. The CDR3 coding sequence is TGTGCCAGCAGTGGGGCCGACAGATCAGATACGCAGTATTTT.

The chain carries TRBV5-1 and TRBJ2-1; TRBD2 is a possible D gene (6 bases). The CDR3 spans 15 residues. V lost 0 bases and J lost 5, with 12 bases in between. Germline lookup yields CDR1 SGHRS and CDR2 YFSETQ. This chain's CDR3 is CASSLVGGNNNEQFF. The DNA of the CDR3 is TGCGCCAGCAGCTTGGTGGGAGGCAACAACAATGAGCAGTTCTTC.

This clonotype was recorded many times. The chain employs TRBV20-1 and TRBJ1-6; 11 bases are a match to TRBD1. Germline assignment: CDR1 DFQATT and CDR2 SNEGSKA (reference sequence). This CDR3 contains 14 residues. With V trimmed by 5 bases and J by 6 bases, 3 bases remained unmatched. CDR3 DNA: TGCAGTGCTGGGACAGGGGGTTTTAATTCACCCCTCCACTTT. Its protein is CSAGTGGFNSPLHF.

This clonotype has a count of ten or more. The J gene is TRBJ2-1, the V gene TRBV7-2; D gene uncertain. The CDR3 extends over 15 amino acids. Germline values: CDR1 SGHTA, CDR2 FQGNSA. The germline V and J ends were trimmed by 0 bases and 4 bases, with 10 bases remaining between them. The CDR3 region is CASSLAMRRYNEQFF. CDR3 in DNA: TGTGCCAGCAGCTTAGCGATGAGGAGATACAATGAGCAGTTCTTC.

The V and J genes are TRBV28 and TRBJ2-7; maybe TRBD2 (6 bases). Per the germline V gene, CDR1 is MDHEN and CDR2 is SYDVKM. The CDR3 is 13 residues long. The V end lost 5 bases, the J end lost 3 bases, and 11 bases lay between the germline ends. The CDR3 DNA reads TGTGCCAGCAGTCAGGGACTCTTCTACGAGCAGTACTTC. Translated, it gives CASSQGLFYEQYF.

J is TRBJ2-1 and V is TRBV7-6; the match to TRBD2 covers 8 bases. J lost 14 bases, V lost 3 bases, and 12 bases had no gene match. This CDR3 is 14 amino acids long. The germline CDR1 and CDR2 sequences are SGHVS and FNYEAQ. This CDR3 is CASSLGLGASLEFF. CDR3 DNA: TGTGCCAGCAGCTTGGGACTAGGGGCTTCTCTCGAGTTCTTC.

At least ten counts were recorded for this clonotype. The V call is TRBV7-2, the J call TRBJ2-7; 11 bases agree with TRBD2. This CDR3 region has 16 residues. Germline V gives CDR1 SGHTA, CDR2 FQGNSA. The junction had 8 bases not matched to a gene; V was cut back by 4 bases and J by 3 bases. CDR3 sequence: CASSSHLTSGDYEQYF. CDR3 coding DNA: TGTGCCAGCAGCTCCCACCTGACTAGCGGGGACTACGAGCAGTACTTC.